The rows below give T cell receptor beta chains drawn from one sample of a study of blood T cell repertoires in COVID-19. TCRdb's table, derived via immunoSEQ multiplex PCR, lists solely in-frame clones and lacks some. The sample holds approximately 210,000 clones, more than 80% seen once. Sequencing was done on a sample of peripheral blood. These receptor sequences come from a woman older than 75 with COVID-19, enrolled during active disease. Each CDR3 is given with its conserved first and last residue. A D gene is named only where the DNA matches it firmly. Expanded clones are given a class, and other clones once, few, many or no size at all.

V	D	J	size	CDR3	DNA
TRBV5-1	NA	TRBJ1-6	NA	CASSRGDPASPLHF	TGCGCCAGCAGCCGGGGGGACCCGGCCTCACCCCTCCACTTT
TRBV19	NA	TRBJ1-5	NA	CASSMGRGWGNQPQHF	TGTGCCAGTAGTATGGGCCGGGGATGGGGCAATCAGCCCCAGCATTTT
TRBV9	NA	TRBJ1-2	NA	CASSVDGSGYTF	TGTGCCAGCAGCGTAGACGGGTCTGGCTACACCTTC
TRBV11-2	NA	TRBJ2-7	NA	CASSLTGGRGSYEQYF	TGTGCCAGCAGCCTGACCGGGGGGCGGGGCTCCTACGAGCAGTACTTC
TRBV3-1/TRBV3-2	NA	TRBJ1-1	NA	CASSPGTLTEAFF	TGTGCCAGCAGCCCTGGGACATTGACTGAAGCTTTCTTT
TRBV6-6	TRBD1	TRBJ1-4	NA	CASSATGVGSEKLFF	TGTGCCAGCAGTGCTACAGGGGTGGGGAGTGAAAAACTGTTTTTT
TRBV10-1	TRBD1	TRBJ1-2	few	CASSPDRAGGYTF	TGCGCCAGCAGCCCTGACAGGGCGGGTGGCTACACCTTC
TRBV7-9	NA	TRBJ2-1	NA	CASSANEGAGQFF	TGTGCCAGCAGCGCTAATGAGGGCGCTGGGCAGTTCTTC
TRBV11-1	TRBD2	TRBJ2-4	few	CASSPGGANIQYF	TGTGCCAGCAGCCCCGGGGGGGCTAACATTCAGTACTTC
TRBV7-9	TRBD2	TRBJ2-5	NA	CASSFGTSVETQYF	TGTGCCAGCAGCTTCGGGACTAGCGTGGAGACCCAGTACTTC
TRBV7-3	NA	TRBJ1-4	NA	CASSLWEREKLFF	TGTGCCAGCAGCTTATGGGAGAGGGAAAAACTGTTTTTT